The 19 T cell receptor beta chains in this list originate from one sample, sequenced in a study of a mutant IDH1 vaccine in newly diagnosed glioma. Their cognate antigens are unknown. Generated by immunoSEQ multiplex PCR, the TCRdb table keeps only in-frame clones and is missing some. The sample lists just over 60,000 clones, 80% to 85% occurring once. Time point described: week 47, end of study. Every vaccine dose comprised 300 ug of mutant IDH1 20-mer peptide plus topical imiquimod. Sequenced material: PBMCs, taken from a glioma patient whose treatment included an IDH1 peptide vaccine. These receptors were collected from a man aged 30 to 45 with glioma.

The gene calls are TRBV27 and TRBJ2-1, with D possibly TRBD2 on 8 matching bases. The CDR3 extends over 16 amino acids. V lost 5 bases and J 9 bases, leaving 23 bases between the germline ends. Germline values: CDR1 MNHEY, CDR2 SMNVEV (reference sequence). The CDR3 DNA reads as TGTGCCAGCAGTCCCCAGGGGGAGGTTAGCGGGGCTGAGCAGTTCTTC. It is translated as CASSPQGEVSGAEQFF.

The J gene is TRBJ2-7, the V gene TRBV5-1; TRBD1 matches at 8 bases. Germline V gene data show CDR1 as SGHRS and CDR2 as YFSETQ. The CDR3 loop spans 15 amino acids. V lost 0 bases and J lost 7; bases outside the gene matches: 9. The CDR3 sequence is CASSLVDRDFGEQYF. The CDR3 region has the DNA TGCGCCAGCAGCTTGGTGGACAGGGACTTCGGGGAGCAGTACTTC. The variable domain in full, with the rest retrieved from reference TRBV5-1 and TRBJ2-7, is KAGVTQTPRYLIKTRGQQVTLSCSPISGHRSVSWYQQTPGQGLQFLFEYFSETQRNKGNFPGRFSGRQFSNSRSEMNVSTLELGDSALYLCASSLVDRDFGEQYFGPGTRLTVT.

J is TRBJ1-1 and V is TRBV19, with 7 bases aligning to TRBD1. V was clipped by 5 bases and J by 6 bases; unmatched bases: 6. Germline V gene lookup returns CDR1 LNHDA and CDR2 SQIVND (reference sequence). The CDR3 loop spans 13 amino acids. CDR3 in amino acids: CASSDREGAEAFF. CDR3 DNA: TGTGCCAGTAGTGACAGGGAAGGGGCTGAAGCTTTCTTT.

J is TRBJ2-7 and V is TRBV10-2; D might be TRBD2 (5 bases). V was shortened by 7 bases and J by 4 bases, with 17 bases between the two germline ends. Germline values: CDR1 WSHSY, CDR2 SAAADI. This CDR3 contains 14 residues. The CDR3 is CASTAPKGGYEQYF. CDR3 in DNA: TGCGCCAGCACCGCCCCGAAAGGAGGTTACGAGCAGTACTTC.

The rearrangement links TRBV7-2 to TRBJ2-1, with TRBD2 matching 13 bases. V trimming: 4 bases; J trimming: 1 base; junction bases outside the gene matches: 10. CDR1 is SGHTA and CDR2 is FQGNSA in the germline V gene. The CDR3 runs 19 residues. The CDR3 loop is CASSSLLAGGLLSYNEQFF. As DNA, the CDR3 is TGTGCCAGCAGCTCTCTACTAGCGGGGGGGCTTTTGTCCTACAATGAGCAGTTCTTC.

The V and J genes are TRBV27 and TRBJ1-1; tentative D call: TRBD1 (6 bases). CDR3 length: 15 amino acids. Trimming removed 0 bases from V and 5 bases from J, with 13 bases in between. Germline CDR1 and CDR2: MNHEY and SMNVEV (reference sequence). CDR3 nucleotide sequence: TGTGCCAGCAGTTTATCGGTGGGGGGCGGGACTGAAGCTTTCTTT. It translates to CASSLSVGGGTEAFF.

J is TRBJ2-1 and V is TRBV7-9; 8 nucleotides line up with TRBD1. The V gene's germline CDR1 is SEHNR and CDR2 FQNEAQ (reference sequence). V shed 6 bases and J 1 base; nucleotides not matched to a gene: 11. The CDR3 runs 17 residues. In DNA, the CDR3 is TGTGCCAGCAGTAGCAGGGGGCCCTTAAGGTCCTACAATGAGCAGTTCTTC. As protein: CASSSRGPLRSYNEQFF.

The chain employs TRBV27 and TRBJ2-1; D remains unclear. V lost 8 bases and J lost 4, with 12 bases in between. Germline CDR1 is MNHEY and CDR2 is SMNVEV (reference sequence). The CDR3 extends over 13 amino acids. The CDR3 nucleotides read TGTGCCAGCTGGTTGGACGGTTACAATGAGCAGTTCTTC. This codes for CASWLDGYNEQFF.

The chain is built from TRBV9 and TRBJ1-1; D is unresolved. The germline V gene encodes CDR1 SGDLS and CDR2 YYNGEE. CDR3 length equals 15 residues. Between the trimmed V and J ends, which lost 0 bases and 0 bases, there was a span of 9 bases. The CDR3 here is CASSVGGDMNTEAFF. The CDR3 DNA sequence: TGTGCCAGCAGCGTAGGGGGTGACATGAACACTGAAGCTTTCTTT.

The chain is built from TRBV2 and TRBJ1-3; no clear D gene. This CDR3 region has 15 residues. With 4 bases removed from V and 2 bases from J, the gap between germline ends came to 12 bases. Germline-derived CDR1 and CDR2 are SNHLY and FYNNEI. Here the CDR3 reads CASSAHGDPGNTIYF. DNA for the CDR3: TGTGCCAGCAGTGCCCACGGGGATCCTGGAAACACCATATATTTT.

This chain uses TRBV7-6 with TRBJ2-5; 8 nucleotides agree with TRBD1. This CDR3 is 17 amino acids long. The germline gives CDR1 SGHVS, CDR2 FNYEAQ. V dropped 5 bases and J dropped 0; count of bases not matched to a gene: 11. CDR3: CASSPHSTGADQETQYF. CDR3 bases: TGTGCCAGCAGCCCCCATTCGACAGGGGCCGACCAAGAGACCCAGTACTTC.

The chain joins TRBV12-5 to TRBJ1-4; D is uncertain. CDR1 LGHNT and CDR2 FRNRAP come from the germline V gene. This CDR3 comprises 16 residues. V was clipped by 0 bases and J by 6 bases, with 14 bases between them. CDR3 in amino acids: CASGLVDGRGYEKLFF. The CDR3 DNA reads TGTGCTAGTGGTTTGGTAGATGGGCGGGGTTATGAAAAACTGTTTTTT. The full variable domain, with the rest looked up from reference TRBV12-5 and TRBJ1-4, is DARVTQTPRHKVTEMGQEVTMRCQPILGHNTVFWYRQTMMQGLELLAYFRNRAPLDDSGMPKDRFSAEMPDATLATLKIQPSEPRDSAVYFCASGLVDGRGYEKLFFGSGTQLSVL.

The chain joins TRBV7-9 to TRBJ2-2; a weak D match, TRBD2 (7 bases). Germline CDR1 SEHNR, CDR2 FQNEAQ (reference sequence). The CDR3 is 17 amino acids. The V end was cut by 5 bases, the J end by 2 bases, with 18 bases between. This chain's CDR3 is CASSPTRGGQNTGELFF. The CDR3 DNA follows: TGTGCCAGCAGCCCCACGAGGGGGGGACAAAACACCGGGGAGCTGTTTTTT.

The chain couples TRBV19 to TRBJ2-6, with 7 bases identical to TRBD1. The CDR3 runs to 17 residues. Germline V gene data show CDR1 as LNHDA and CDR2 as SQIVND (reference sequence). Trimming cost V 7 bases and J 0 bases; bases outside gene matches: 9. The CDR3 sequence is CASTRMTGTSGANVLTF. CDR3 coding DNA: TGTGCCAGTACCCGTATGACAGGGACCTCTGGGGCCAACGTCCTGACTTTC.

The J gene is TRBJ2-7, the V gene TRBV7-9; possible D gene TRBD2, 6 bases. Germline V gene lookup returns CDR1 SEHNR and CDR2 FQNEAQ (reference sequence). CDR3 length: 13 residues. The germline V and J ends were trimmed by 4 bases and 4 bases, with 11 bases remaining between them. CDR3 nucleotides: TGTGCCAGCAGCTCCTCTGGGGGGTACGAGCAGTACTTC. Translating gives CASSSSGGYEQYF.

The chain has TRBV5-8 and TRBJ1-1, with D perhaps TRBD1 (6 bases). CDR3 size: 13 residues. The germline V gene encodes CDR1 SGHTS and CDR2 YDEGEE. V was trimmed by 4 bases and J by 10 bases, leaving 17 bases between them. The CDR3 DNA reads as TGTGCCAGCAGCATAGAACAGGGTCTGGTAGCTTTCTTT. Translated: CASSIEQGLVAFF.

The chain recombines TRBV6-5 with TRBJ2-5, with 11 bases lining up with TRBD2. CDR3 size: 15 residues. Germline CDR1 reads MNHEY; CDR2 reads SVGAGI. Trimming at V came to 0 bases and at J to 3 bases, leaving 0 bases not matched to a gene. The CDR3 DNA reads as TGTGCCAGCAGTTACTCGACTAGCGGGGAAGAGACCCAGTACTTC. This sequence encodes CASSYSTSGEETQYF.

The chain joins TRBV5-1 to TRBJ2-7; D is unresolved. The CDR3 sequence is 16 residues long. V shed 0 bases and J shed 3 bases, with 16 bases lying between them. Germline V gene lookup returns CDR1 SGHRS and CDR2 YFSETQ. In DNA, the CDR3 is TGCGCCAGCAGCTTGGACGGTGTTTCAGGTATCTACGAGCAGTACTTC. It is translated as CASSLDGVSGIYEQYF.

CDR3 loop: CASKGLKGGYGYTF. As DNA, the CDR3 is TGTGCCAGTAAAGGGCTCAAAGGGGGCTATGGCTACACCTTC. The chain is built from TRBV19 and TRBJ1-2, with D tentatively TRBD1 (6 bases). The length of the CDR3 is 14 residues. Germline V gene sequence: CDR1 LNHDA, CDR2 SQIVND (reference sequence). Trimming removed 7 bases from V and 4 bases from J, with 16 bases in between.